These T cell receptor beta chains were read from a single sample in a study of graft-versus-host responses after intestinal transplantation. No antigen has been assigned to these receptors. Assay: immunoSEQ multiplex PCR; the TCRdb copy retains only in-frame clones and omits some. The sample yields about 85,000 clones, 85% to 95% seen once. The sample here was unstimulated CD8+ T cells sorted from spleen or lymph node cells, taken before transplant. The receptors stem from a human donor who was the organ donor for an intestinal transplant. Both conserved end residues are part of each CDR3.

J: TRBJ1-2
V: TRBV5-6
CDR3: CASSLSPQGASNYGYTF

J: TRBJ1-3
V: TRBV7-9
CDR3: CASSAGDSGNTIYF

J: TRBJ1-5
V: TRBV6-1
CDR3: CAITWQGHSNQPQHF

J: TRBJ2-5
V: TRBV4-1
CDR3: CASSQRDWGQETQYF

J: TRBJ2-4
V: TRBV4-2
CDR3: CASSHGTGQKNIQYF

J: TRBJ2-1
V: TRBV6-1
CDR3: CASSPYNEQFF

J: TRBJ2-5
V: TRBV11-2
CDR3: CASMPGQGWETQYF

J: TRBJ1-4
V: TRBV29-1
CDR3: CSILTPTGSNEKLFF

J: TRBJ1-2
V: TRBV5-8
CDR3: CASSLVTGEGYGYTF

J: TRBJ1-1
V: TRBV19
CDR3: CASSIGGLHLLNTEAFF

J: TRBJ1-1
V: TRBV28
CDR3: CASSWGGSTEAFF

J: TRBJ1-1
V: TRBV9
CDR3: CASSVGAGTEAFF

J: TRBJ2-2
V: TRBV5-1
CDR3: CASRPAQGATGELFF

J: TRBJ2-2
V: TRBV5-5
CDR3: CASSPAGQGDTGELFF

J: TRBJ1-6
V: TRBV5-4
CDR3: CASSPGPGNSPLHF

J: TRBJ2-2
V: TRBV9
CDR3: CASSPRGGGGVRTGELFF

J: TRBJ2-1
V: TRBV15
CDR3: CATSRESLAGIYNEQFF

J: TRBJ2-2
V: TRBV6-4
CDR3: CASSERTGGTGELFF

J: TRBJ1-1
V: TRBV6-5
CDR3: CASSSDTEAFF

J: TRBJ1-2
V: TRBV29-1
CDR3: CSTQQEGDWEHYGYTF

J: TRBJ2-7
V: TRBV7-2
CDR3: CASSLVGGADPYEQYF

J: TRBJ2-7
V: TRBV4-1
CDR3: CASSQESAGVHEQYF

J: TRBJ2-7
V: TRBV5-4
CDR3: CASSFERGLFYEQYF

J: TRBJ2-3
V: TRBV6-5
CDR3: CASSPMDVDTDTQYF

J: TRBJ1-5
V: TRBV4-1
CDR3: CASSQDRGNQPQHF

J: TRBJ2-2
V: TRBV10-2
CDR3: CASSESGTTAVTGELFF

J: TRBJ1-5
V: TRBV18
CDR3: CASSPPGGRVEPQHF

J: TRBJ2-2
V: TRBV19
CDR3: CASSDQGTGELFF

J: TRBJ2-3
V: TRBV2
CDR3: CASRRSRWGKATDTQYF

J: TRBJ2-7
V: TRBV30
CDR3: CAWTPPDVWSYEQYF

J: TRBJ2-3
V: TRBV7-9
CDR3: CASSWGDTQYF

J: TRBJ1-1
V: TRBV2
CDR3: CASRATATGTAAEAFF

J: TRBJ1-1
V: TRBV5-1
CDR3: CASSSDWGAFF

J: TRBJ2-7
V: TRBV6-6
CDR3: CASSYLSNREAQYF

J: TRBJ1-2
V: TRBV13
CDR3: CASSLAGTEVTTNYGYTF

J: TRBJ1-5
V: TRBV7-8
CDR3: CASSLVTGLQHF

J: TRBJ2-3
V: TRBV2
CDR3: CASSWDGAFTDTQYF

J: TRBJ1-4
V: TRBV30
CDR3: CAWSVLGTLGEKLFF

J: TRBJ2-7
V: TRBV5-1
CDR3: CASSLGTQTYEQYF

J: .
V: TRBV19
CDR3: CASSIRGHYEQYF

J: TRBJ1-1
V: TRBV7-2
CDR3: CASSNTGGHTEAFF

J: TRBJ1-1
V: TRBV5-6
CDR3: CASSLAGETEAFF

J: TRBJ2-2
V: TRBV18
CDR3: CASSPPNFIEGAGELFF

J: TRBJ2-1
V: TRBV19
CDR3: CASQAGGAYNEQFF

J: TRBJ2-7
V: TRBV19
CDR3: CASSMGTGGVYEQYF

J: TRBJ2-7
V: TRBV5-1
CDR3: CASSLAQGARYEQYF

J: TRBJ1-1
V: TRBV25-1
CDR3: CASSVGEWNTEAFF

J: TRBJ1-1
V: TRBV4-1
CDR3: CASSQEKRRYTEAFF

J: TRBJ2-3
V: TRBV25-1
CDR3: CASSEYDGGTSTDTQYF

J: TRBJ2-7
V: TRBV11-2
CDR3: CASSFTSGGLSYEQYF

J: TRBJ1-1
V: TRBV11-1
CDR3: CASSGRKRKAFF

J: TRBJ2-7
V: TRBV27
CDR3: CASSSGGINYEQYF

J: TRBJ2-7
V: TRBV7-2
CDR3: CASSSGIAGVYEQYF

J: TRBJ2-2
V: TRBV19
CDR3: CASSISSPRFTTGELFF

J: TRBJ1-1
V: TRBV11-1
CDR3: CASRNTGYTEAFF

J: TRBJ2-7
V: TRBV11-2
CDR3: CASSSRGGVSYEQYF

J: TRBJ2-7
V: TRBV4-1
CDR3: CASSQDGGQPDPYEQYF

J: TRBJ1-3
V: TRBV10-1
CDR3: CASSESDGSTIYF

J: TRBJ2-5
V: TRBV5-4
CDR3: CASSQESGTQYF

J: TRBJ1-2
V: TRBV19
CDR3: CASGSNGYTF